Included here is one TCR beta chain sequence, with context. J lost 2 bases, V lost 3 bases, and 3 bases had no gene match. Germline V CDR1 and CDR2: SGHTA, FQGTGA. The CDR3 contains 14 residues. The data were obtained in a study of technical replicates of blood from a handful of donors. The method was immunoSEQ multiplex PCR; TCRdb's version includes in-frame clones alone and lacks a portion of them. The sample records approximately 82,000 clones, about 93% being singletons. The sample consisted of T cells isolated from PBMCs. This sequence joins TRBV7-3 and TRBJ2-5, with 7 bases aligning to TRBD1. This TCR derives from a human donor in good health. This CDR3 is CASSLTGPQETQYF. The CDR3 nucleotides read TGTGCCAGCAGCTTGACAGGGCCACAAGAGACCCAGTACTTC.